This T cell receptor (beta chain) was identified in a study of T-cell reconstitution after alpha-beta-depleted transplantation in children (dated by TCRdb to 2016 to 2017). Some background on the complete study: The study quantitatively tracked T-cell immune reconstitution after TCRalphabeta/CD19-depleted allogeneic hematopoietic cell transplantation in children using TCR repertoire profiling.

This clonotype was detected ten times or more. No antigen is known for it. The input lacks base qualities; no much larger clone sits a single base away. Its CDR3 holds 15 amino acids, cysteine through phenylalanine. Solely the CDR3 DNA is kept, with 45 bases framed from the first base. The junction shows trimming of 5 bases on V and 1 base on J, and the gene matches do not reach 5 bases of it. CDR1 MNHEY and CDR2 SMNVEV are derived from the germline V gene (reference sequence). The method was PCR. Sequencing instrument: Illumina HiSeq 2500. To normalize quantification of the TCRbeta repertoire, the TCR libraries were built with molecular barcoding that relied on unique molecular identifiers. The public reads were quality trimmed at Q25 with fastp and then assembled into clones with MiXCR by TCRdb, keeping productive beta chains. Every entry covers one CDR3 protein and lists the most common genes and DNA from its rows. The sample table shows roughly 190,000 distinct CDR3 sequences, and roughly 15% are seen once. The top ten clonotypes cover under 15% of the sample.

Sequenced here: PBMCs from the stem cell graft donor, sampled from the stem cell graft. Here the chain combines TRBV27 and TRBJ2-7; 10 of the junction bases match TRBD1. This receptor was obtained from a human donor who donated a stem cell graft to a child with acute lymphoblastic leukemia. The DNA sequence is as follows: TGTGCCAGCAGTCCCAGGACAGGGGGGTCCTACGAGCAGTACTTC. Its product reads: CASSPRTGGSYEQYF.